This T cell receptor beta chain was documented in a study of cytomegalovirus exposure and HLA in healthy donors. For the study at large: Roughly 92 million unique TCRs, all from HLA-typed donors, were included in an early release of the data.

The length of the CDR3 is 19 residues. With 1 base clipped from V and 2 bases from J, the junction kept 13 bases outside the gene matches. Germline V lookup: CDR1 ENHRY, CDR2 SYGVKD. Healthy bone marrow donors made up the donors. The PCR had 60 Vbeta and 13 Jbeta primers. Assay: immunoSEQ multiplex PCR; the TCRdb copy retains only in-frame clones and omits some. This sample has almost 200,000 clones, with about 85% found just once. Worth noting for this clone: Its antigen remains unidentified.

Study-wide findings and caveats: Reports state that TCR beta sequences accurately predicted most subjects' HLA-A and HLA-B alleles. CMV antigen specificity of a few CMV-associated chains was confirmed in vitro.

This sequence joins TRBV10-3 and TRBJ1-3, with 8 positions matching TRBD1. The origin of this receptor is a male donor in good health and CMV-seropositive. The sequenced sample consisted of PBMCs. DNA for the CDR3: TGTGCCATCAGTGAGTTCCCAACAGGGGGGAATTTGCCTGGAAACACCATATATTTT. Translation: CAISEFPTGGNLPGNTIYF.